This paragraph reports one T cell receptor beta chain. The CDR3 covers 17 residues. Per germline, CDR1 MNHEY and CDR2 SVGEGT. V shed 0 bases and J shed 0 bases, with 9 bases lying between them. The sample originates from a study of blood T cells in healthy people across ages. A J-beta primer mix and a sample-barcoded 5' primer were used in a second PCR of roughly 7 to 12 cycles. Each of the cDNA molecules was tagged by a template-switch adaptor with 12 random nucleotides. TCRdb redid the calling of the 5' RACE reads with MiXCR, one entry per CDR3 protein. The sample has 1.5 million to 2 million distinct CDR3 sequences; roughly 52% are singletons.

The genes are TRBV6-2 or TRBV6-3 and TRBJ2-6; no reliable D call. The source is a woman between 40 and 55 years old in good health. The sample comprised blood. The CDR3 sequence: CASSYSVFDSGANVLTF. CDR3 DNA sequence: TGTGCCAGCAGTTACTCTGTCTTCGACTCTGGGGCCAACGTCCTGACTTTC.